This T cell receptor (beta chain) was identified in a study of response to subunit inactivated influenza vaccine. The study's findings and limits: A suggestion made by the authors is that each seasonal influenza vaccination recruits few new T cells.

TCRdb reanalysed the RT-PCR reads using MiXCR and keeps one entry per CDR3 protein. In the table there are around 790,000 distinct CDR3 sequences, approximately 21% of which are singletons. The sample holds a few counts of this clonotype. Its antigen is undetermined. Per germline, CDR1 MGHDK and CDR2 SYGVNS. The CDR3 totals 14 residues. The V end lost 2 bases, the J end lost 6 bases, and 8 bases lay between the germline ends. The sequence derives from a man aged 50 or older who received an inactivated influenza vaccine. The rearrangement uses TRBV25-1 and TRBJ1-6, with D hard to call. The specimen comprised PBMCs from blood, sampled 5 days after vaccination. The DNA for the CDR3 is TGTGCCAGCAGTGAACGAGGGTCTAATTCACCCCTCCACTTT. Its translation: CASSERGSNSPLHF.